One sample yielded the 31 T cell receptor beta chains listed below, sequenced in a study of blood T cell repertoires in COVID-19. The table came from immunoSEQ multiplex PCR; TCRdb's copy has only in-frame clones and leaves some out. The sample holds some 200,000 clones, roughly 80% seen once. The sequencing input was peripheral blood. The receptors come from a woman in her forties with COVID-19, enrolled during active disease.

This clone is labeled medium-sized (0.01 to 0.1%). The chain recombines TRBV12-3 or TRBV12-4 with TRBJ1-2; the D gene is possibly TRBD1 (5 bases). V was shortened by 1 base and J by 6 bases, with 9 bases between the two germline ends. This CDR3 is 13 amino acids long. This CDR3 is CASSLGAGHGYTF. The CDR3 region has the DNA TGTGCCAGCAGTTTAGGGGCAGGGCATGGCTACACCTTC.

The chain uses TRBV15 and TRBJ1-4; D is possibly TRBD1 (6 bases). Between the trimmed V and J ends, which lost 4 bases and 0 bases, there was a span of 9 bases. Germline CDR1 and CDR2: LNHNV and YYDKDF (reference sequence). This CDR3 is 15 amino acids long. CDR3 bases: TGTGCCACCAGCAAGCACAGGGCAACTAATGAAAAACTGTTTTTT. Protein: CATSKHRATNEKLFF.

In this sample, this clone turned up a few times. The genes are TRBV3-1 (or the pseudogene TRBV3-2) and TRBJ1-3; TRBD1 might be the D (5 bases). This CDR3 spans 15 amino acids. Looked up from germline, CDR1 is LGHDT and CDR2 is YNNKEL (reference sequence). The V gene lost 4 bases and the J gene lost 2 bases, with 12 bases spanning the gap. CDR3: CASSPRQGAGNTIYF. The CDR3 DNA sequence: TGTGCCAGCAGCCCGAGGCAGGGTGCTGGAAACACCATATATTTT.

The chain joins TRBV20-1 to TRBJ2-1; 11 nucleotides line up with TRBD2. The CDR3 runs to 15 residues. V was clipped by 3 bases and J by 9 bases; unmatched bases: 10. Per the germline V gene, CDR1 is DFQATT and CDR2 is SNEGSKA (reference sequence). This chain's CDR3 is CSASGLLAGVTEQFF. The CDR3 bases are TGCAGTGCTAGTGGATTACTAGCGGGAGTCACTGAGCAGTTCTTC.

V and J are TRBV4-2 and TRBJ2-5, with D tentatively TRBD2 (5 bases). V was trimmed by 1 base and J by 3 bases, leaving 18 bases between them. The CDR3 spans 17 residues. Germline CDR1 and CDR2: LGHNA and YNFKEQ. CDR3 residues: CASSQVPGFAGEETQYF. Written as DNA, the CDR3 is TGTGCCAGCAGCCAAGTCCCAGGTTTTGCCGGGGAAGAGACCCAGTACTTC.

The chain recombines TRBV4-2 with TRBJ2-3, with 8 positions matching TRBD2. The CDR3 covers 17 residues. Germline values: CDR1 LGHNA, CDR2 YNFKEQ. Unmatched junction bases numbered 9, after V lost 0 bases and J lost 4 bases. The DNA of the CDR3 is TGTGCCAGCAGCCAAGATATGCAGCGGGGGTGGCCAGATACGCAGTATTTT. This gives the protein CASSQDMQRGWPDTQYF.

This clone was observed once. The CDR3 sequence is CASSTAQTGQETQYF. The CDR3 region has the DNA TGTGCCAGCAGTACCGCTCAGACAGGCCAAGAGACCCAGTACTTC. This chain joins TRBV6-5 and TRBJ2-5, with a weak D call TRBD1 (6 bases). The CDR3 covers 15 residues. V gave up 5 bases and J gave up 1 base, with 14 bases separating them. The germline gives CDR1 MNHEY, CDR2 SVGAGI.

The J gene is TRBJ2-5, the V gene TRBV18; 7 bases align to TRBD2. This CDR3 contains 14 residues. CDR1 is KGHSH and CDR2 is LQKENI in the germline V gene. Trimming took 3 bases from V and 2 from J; bases not matched to a gene: 3. The CDR3 sequence: CASSPRTSQETQYF. CDR3 nucleotides: TGTGCCAGCTCACCCCGGACTAGTCAAGAGACCCAGTACTTC. Complete variable domain (other parts from reference TRBV18 and TRBJ2-5): NAGVMQNPRHLVRRRGQEARLRCSPMKGHSHVYWYRQLPEEGLKFMVYLQKENIIDESGMPKERFSAEFPKEGPSILRIQQVVRGDSAAYFCASSPRTSQETQYFGPGTRLLVL.

This chain links TRBV11-3 with TRBJ2-3; a possible D gene is TRBD1 (5 bases). This CDR3 contains 14 residues. Between the trimmed V and J ends, which lost 1 base and 7 bases, there was a span of 12 bases. Germline CDR1 reads SGHNT; CDR2 reads YENEEA. The CDR3 here is CASSLGSGLNTQYF. DNA of the CDR3: TGTGCCAGCAGCTTAGGTTCAGGGCTAAATACGCAGTATTTT. Looking up the rest from reference TRBV11-3 and TRBJ2-3 gives the full variable domain: EAGVVQSPRYKIIEKKQPVAFWCNPISGHNTLYWYLQNLGQGPELLIRYENEEAVDDSQLPKDRFSAERLKGVDSTLKIQPAELGDSAVYLCASSLGSGLNTQYFGPGTRLTVL.

The J gene is TRBJ2-2, the V gene TRBV29-1; D possibly corresponds to TRBD2 (5 bases). The CDR3 consists of 16 residues. V lost 4 bases and J lost 4, with 19 bases in between. Germline CDR1 and CDR2: SQVTM and ANQGSEA. The CDR3 coding sequence is TGCAGCGTTGGGTCACTCACGGGGTCGGGCACCGGGGAGCTGTTTTTT. Translation gives CSVGSLTGSGTGELFF.

This chain links TRBV19 with TRBJ2-5; D is uncertain. The CDR3 consists of 14 residues. Trimming stripped 8 bases from V and 0 bases from J, with 13 bases between. Germline CDR1 is LNHDA and CDR2 is SQIVND (reference sequence). The CDR3 nucleotides are TGTGCCAGTGCCCCTACCCCATACCAAGAGACCCAGTACTTC. It yields the protein CASAPTPYQETQYF.

DNA for the CDR3: TGCAGCGCCTCGGACAGGAATCAGCCCCAGCATTTT. This gives the protein CSASDRNQPQHF. The chain couples TRBV29-1 to TRBJ1-5, with TRBD1 identical over 7 bases. Losses at the gene ends were 7 bases for V and 4 bases for J; bases not matched to a gene: 4. The CDR3 is 12 amino acids. Looked up from germline, CDR1 is SQVTM and CDR2 is ANQGSEA.

The V gene is TRBV3-1 (or the pseudogene TRBV3-2), the J gene TRBJ2-5; TRBD1 matches at 10 bases. Trimming cost V 3 bases and J 5 bases; bases outside gene matches: 6. Germline V gene data show CDR1 as LGHDT and CDR2 as YNNKEL (reference sequence). CDR3 length: 15 residues. The DNA of the CDR3 is TGTGCCAGCAGCCAGCAGACAGGGGGCGCCGAGACCCAGTACTTC. Its translation: CASSQQTGGAETQYF.

The rearrangement uses TRBV7-9 and TRBJ2-1, with 7 bases that match TRBD2. The CDR3 runs 13 residues. Germline V gives CDR1 SEHNR, CDR2 FQNEAQ (reference sequence). V shed 2 bases and J 9 bases; nucleotides not matched to a gene: 4. CDR3: CASSLSSGVEQFF. Written as DNA, the CDR3 is TGTGCCAGCAGCTTATCCAGCGGGGTTGAGCAGTTCTTC.

The J gene is TRBJ2-5, the V gene TRBV4-1, with TRBD1 matching over 11 bases. This CDR3 spans 14 amino acids. Looked up from germline, CDR1 is MGHRA and CDR2 is YSYEKL. Germline trimming cut 1 base from V and 6 bases from J; bases unmatched to any gene: 1. The CDR3 region is CASSQGDRGKTQYF. The CDR3 bases are TGCGCCAGCAGCCAAGGGGACAGGGGGAAGACCCAGTACTTC.

The rearrangement links TRBV6-6 to TRBJ1-4; D gene unclear. With 7 bases removed from V and 6 bases from J, the gap between germline ends came to 9 bases. The CDR3 runs to 12 residues. Germline-derived CDR1 and CDR2 are MNHNY and SVGAGI (reference sequence). CDR3: CASTTRYEKLFF. DNA of the CDR3: TGTGCCAGCACCACACGTTATGAAAAACTGTTTTTT.

The rearrangement joins TRBV10-1 to TRBJ1-1; TRBD1 matches 10 bases. The germline V gene encodes CDR1 WNHNN and CDR2 SYGVQD (reference sequence). V lost 0 bases, J lost 3 bases, and 1 base stayed unmatched. The length of the CDR3 is 15 residues. The CDR3 nucleotides are TGCGCCAGCAGTGAGTCGGGGACAGGGGACACTGAAGCTTTCTTT. This gives the protein CASSESGTGDTEAFF.

This chain uses TRBV7-9 with TRBJ1-2, with TRBD1 as a possible D gene (6 bases). Germline V CDR1 and CDR2: SEHNR, FQNEAQ (reference sequence). This CDR3 is built from 16 residues. V was pared by 5 bases and J by 8 bases, with 24 bases between. Here the CDR3 reads CASSKEIPGHAGGYTF. CDR3 coding DNA: TGTGCCAGCAGCAAAGAGATTCCGGGACACGCGGGCGGCTACACCTTC.

The chain carries TRBV19 and TRBJ1-2; 7 bases are a match to TRBD1. The CDR3 covers 14 residues. CDR1 is LNHDA, CDR2 SQIVND, per germline (reference sequence). V was clipped by 4 bases and J by 8 bases; unmatched bases: 10. As DNA, the CDR3 is TGTGCCAGTAGTAAACCGGGACAGACTGAAGGCTACACCTTC. Its protein product is CASSKPGQTEGYTF.

This chain uses TRBV4-1 with TRBJ2-2, with D uncertain. Between the trimmed V and J ends, which lost 4 bases and 0 bases, there was a span of 12 bases. The CDR3 runs 16 residues. CDR1 and CDR2 (germline): MGHRA, YSYEKL. CDR3 nucleotides: TGCGCCAGCAGCCCATTTGGGCAGGCGAACACCGGGGAGCTGTTTTTT. Protein sequence: CASSPFGQANTGELFF.

The chain joins TRBV6-2 or TRBV6-3 to TRBJ1-5; maybe TRBD1 (5 bases). V was trimmed by 2 bases and J by 0 bases, leaving 8 bases between them. The CDR3 has 15 residues. Germline CDR1 MNHEY, CDR2 SVGEGT. The CDR3 nucleotides are TGTGCCAGCAGTTACAGGGGTTATAGCAATCAGCCCCAGCATTTT. Its translation is CASSYRGYSNQPQHF.

The chain employs TRBV6-2 or TRBV6-3 and TRBJ2-7; 7 nucleotides agree with TRBD2. This CDR3 is 16 amino acids long. In germline, CDR1 is MNHEY, CDR2 SVGEGT. V dropped 6 bases and J dropped 0; count of bases not matched to a gene: 11. CDR3 sequence (DNA): TGTGCCAGCAGCATATATCCGGGCGGGAGCTCCTACGAGCAGTACTTC. Protein sequence: CASSIYPGGSSYEQYF.

The chain recombines TRBV7-2 with TRBJ1-1; D is uncertain. CDR1 and CDR2 (germline): SGHTA, FQGNSA. This CDR3 has 13 residues. V gave up 1 base and J gave up 10 bases, with 13 bases separating them. The CDR3 reads CASSLESATGAFF. Here the CDR3 DNA reads TGTGCCAGCAGCTTAGAATCTGCTACGGGAGCTTTCTTT. The whole variable domain, remainder taken from reference TRBV7-2 and TRBJ1-1, is GAGVSQSPSNKVTEKGKDVELRCDPISGHTALYWYRQSLGQGLEFLIYFQGNSAPDKSGLPSDRFSAERTGGSVSTLTIQRTQQEDSAVYLCASSLESATGAFFGQGTRLTVV.

CDR3 sequence reads: CASSPRVQTYEQYF. The DNA of the CDR3 is TGTGCCAGCAGCCCGCGGGTGCAAACCTACGAGCAGTACTTC. The chain uses TRBV3-1 (or the pseudogene TRBV3-2) and TRBJ2-7, with D perhaps matching TRBD2 (5 bases). The CDR3 extends over 14 amino acids. Between the trimmed V and J ends, which lost 4 bases and 2 bases, there was a span of 12 bases. Germline V gene lookup returns CDR1 LGHDT and CDR2 YNNKEL (reference sequence).

The rearrangement links TRBV18 to TRBJ2-2; TRBD1 matches 7 bases. Germline V gene lookup returns CDR1 KGHSH and CDR2 LQKENI. V was pared by 5 bases and J by 5 bases, with 2 bases of the junction left unmatched. The CDR3 runs to 13 residues. CDR3 in DNA: TGTGCCAGCTCAAAGGGACAGACCGGGGAGCTGTTTTTT. The encoded protein is CASSKGQTGELFF.

The CDR3 sequence: CASSLGRARVYEQYF. DNA of the CDR3: TGTGCCAGCAGTTTGGGGAGGGCGCGGGTTTACGAGCAGTACTTC. This chain uses TRBV28 with TRBJ2-7; 7 bases match TRBD2. CDR3 length equals 15 residues. Germline V gene data show CDR1 as MDHEN and CDR2 as SYDVKM. Trimming removed 3 bases from V and 4 bases from J; junction bases left unmatched: 9.

This clone was picked up a small number of times. This chain uses TRBV3-1 (or the pseudogene TRBV3-2) with TRBJ1-4, with D perhaps TRBD1 (6 bases). Germline V CDR1 and CDR2: LGHDT, YNNKEL (reference sequence). The germline V and J ends were trimmed by 4 bases and 4 bases, with 10 bases remaining between them. This CDR3 is 14 amino acids long. The chain's CDR3 is CASSPQGINEKLFF. CDR3 DNA sequence: TGTGCCAGCAGCCCCCAGGGGATTAATGAAAAACTGTTTTTT.

J is TRBJ2-1 and V is TRBV25-1; TRBD2 aligns across 9 bases. The CDR3 is 18 amino acids. Trimming cost V 2 bases and J 5 bases; bases outside gene matches: 13. Germline CDR1 and CDR2: MGHDK and SYGVNS. CDR3: CASSEVIAGEGKHNEQFF. As DNA, the CDR3 is TGTGCCAGCAGTGAAGTTATAGCGGGAGAAGGGAAGCACAATGAGCAGTTCTTC. Full variable domain (missing parts from reference TRBV25-1 and TRBJ2-1): EADIYQTPRYLVIGTGKKITLECSQTMGHDKMYWYQQDPGMELHLIHYSYGVNSTEKGDLSSESTVSRIRTEHFPLTLESARPSHTSQYLCASSEVIAGEGKHNEQFFGPGTRLTVL.

This clone showed up just a few times. The gene calls are TRBV9 and TRBJ1-1, with D unresolved. V was clipped by 0 bases and J by 5 bases, with 14 bases between them. This CDR3 has 15 residues. CDR1 is SGDLS, CDR2 YYNGEE, per germline. The CDR3 spells CASSVEVSSGTEAFF. CDR3 nucleotides: TGTGCCAGCAGCGTAGAAGTATCGAGCGGGACTGAAGCTTTCTTT.

J is TRBJ2-1 and V is TRBV18, with D tentatively TRBD2 (5 bases). The CDR3 has 14 amino acids. Trimming took 8 bases from V and 4 from J, leaving 15 bases between them. Per the germline V gene, CDR1 is KGHSH and CDR2 is LQKENI. CDR3 amino acids: CASTAERVYNEQFF. CDR3 DNA: TGTGCCAGCACAGCGGAGAGGGTGTACAATGAGCAGTTCTTC.

The V and J genes are TRBV24-1 and TRBJ2-5, with D possibly being TRBD2 (5 bases). The V gene lost 3 bases and the J gene lost 1 base, with 14 bases spanning the gap. Germline loops: CDR1 KGHDR, CDR2 SFDVKD. The CDR3 is 16 residues long. For the CDR3, the DNA is TGTGCCACCAGTGATGCCCGGGGTGGCGGCCAAGAGACCCAGTACTTC. Its translation is CATSDARGGGQETQYF.